This T cell receptor (beta chain) was observed in a study of T cells in Graves' hyperthyroidism and ophthalmopathy. Regarding the study as a whole: Ophthalmopathy could be told apart from stable hyperthyroidism with a 13 V-J model. The model predicted ophthalmopathy a median approximately 6 months before onset.

This clonotype was counted ten times or more. Its antigen is undetermined. Trimming took off 0 bases at V and 6 bases at J, with 10 bases between the two ends. Germline CDR1 and CDR2: SGDLS and YYNGEE. This CDR3 has 13 residues. The TCR beta CDR3 regions underwent amplification using RNA transcripts as the source. First-round RT-PCR with HTBI primers amplified the TCR CDR3 region. TCRdb recomputed calls from the multiplex PCR reads with MiXCR, one row per CDR3 protein. The sample has fewer than 750,000 distinct CDR3 sequences; roughly 14% are singletons. Diagnoses were established using clinical symptoms, serum thyroxine and TRAb, thyroid ultrasound and orbital computed tomography.

This clonotype originated in a woman aged 40 to 50 with Graves' ophthalmopathy. The chain combines TRBV9 with TRBJ2-7; perhaps TRBD1 as D (5 bases). Sequencing was carried out using blood. In DNA, the CDR3 is TGTGCCAGCAGCGTAGGAACAGGATCCGAGCAGTACTTC. Its protein product is CASSVGTGSEQYF.